This entry lists 27 T cell receptor beta chains sequenced from one sample in a study of T cells in Graves' hyperthyroidism and ophthalmopathy. Amplification of TCR beta CDR3 regions used RNA as the template. Using the HTBI primer set, a first-round RT-PCR was run on the TCR CDR3. TCRdb processed the multiplex PCR reads anew with MiXCR; each CDR3 protein has one entry. The sample holds 550,000 to 700,000 distinct CDR3 sequences, roughly 14% seen once. Input material: blood. These receptors originate from a woman aged 40 to 55 with Graves' ophthalmopathy.

Ten or more counts support this clonotype. The chain recombines TRBV4-2 with TRBJ2-5, with 13 bases that match TRBD2. The CDR3 length is 17 residues. V shed 0 bases and J 4 bases; nucleotides not matched to a gene: 5. CDR1 LGHNA and CDR2 YNFKEQ come from the germline V gene. Written as DNA, the CDR3 is TGTGCCAGCAGCCAAGATTTAGGGACTAGCGGGGTAGAGACCCAGTACTTC. Residues: CASSQDLGTSGVETQYF.

This chain joins TRBV11-2 and TRBJ2-7; D is uncertain. The CDR3 is 14 amino acids. Trimming stripped 5 bases from V and 2 bases from J, with 13 bases between. CDR1 is SGHAT and CDR2 is FQNNGV in the germline V gene. For the CDR3, the DNA is TGTGCCAGCAGCCGTAATCACGGTACCTACGAGCAGTACTTC. As protein: CASSRNHGTYEQYF.

The gene calls are TRBV7-2 and TRBJ2-1; 11 nucleotides match TRBD1. CDR1 is SGHTA, CDR2 FQGNSA, per germline. The CDR3 is 18 residues long. V lost 0 bases to trimming and J lost 3 bases; unmatched junction nucleotides: 7. CDR3 nucleotides: TGTGCCAGCAGCTTAGCGAGAGGCGGGACAGGGGGCTACAATGAGCAGTTCTTC. Translation: CASSLARGGTGGYNEQFF.

This clonotype was seen many times. The chain joins TRBV11-2 to TRBJ2-7; D not resolved. There are 14 residues in the CDR3. Trimming pared 0 bases from V and 7 bases from J, leaving 13 bases between. Germline CDR1 and CDR2: SGHAT and FQNNGV. In nucleotides, the CDR3 is TGTGCCAGCAGCTTAGAGGACGGTCTGGGGGAGCAGTACTTC. This encodes CASSLEDGLGEQYF.

V gene TRBV20-1 combines with J gene TRBJ1-5; D unclear. Germline V gene data show CDR1 as DFQATT and CDR2 as SNEGSKA (reference sequence). The CDR3 is made up of 13 amino acids. Trimming cost V 3 bases and J 0 bases, with 6 bases left between them. The CDR3 sequence is CSASHDSNQPQHF. In nucleotides, the CDR3 is TGCAGTGCTAGTCATGATAGCAATCAGCCCCAGCATTTT.

This clonotype was seen many times. The V call is TRBV6-1, the J call TRBJ2-7, with D perhaps assigned TRBD1 or TRBD2 (5 bases each). Germline V gives CDR1 MNHNS, CDR2 SASEGT. Trimming left V 5 bases short and J 5 bases short, with 19 bases between. The CDR3 spans 15 residues. CDR3 sequence reads: CASSTRDRGSHEQYF. In DNA form, the CDR3 reads TGTGCCAGCAGTACAAGGGACCGTGGGAGTCACGAGCAGTACTTC.

In this sample, this clonotype turned up many times. The chain couples TRBV27 to TRBJ2-5; no firm D call. V was pared by 2 bases and J by 2 bases, with 9 bases between. This CDR3 is 14 amino acids long. CDR1 is MNHEY, CDR2 SMNVEV, per germline (reference sequence). The CDR3 sequence is CASSLNVYQETQYF. In DNA form, the CDR3 reads TGTGCCAGCAGTTTAAATGTCTATCAAGAGACCCAGTACTTC.

This clonotype has a count of ten or more. The chain recombines TRBV12-5 with TRBJ2-6; TRBD1 is a possible D gene (6 bases). The CDR3 is 16 amino acids. V lost 0 bases and J lost 2, with 8 bases in between. In germline, CDR1 is LGHNT, CDR2 FRNRAP. As DNA, the CDR3 is TGTGCTAGTGGTTTGGTCACAGGGACTGGGGCCAACGTCCTGACTTTC. Translated, it gives CASGLVTGTGANVLTF.

There are many counts of this clonotype. This sequence joins TRBV12-5 and TRBJ1-2, with D perhaps TRBD1 (5 bases). Looked up from germline, CDR1 is LGHNT and CDR2 is FRNRAP. The CDR3 is 11 residues long. V gave up 2 bases and J gave up 7 bases, with 5 bases separating them. The CDR3 bases are TGTGCTAGTGGTTTGAGGGGTGGCTACACCTTC. Its protein is CASGLRGGYTF.

This chain links TRBV12-3 or TRBV12-4 with TRBJ2-1, with 7 bases aligning to TRBD1. With 5 bases clipped from V and 0 bases from J, the junction kept 10 bases outside the gene matches. There are 17 residues in the CDR3. In DNA form, the CDR3 reads TGTGCCAGCAGTCTCCGGGACAGTGCTAGCTCCTACAATGAGCAGTTCTTC. Amino acid sequence: CASSLRDSASSYNEQFF.

This chain links TRBV27 with TRBJ1-6, with D possibly TRBD1 on 5 matching bases. Germline CDR1 MNHEY, CDR2 SMNVEV (reference sequence). V was clipped by 11 bases and J by 7 bases, with 15 bases between them. The CDR3 is made up of 13 amino acids. CDR3 sequence reads: CAGSRDRNSPLHF. The CDR3, as DNA: TGTGCCGGTAGCCGGGACCGGAATTCACCCCTCCACTTT.

This clonotype has ten or more counts. The chain recombines TRBV19 with TRBJ2-7; 9 bases fit TRBD2. Looked up from germline, CDR1 is LNHDA and CDR2 is SQIVND (reference sequence). Trimming cost V 4 bases and J 4 bases; bases outside gene matches: 8. The CDR3 loop spans 15 amino acids. CDR3 sequence reads: CASSTKTSGWYEQYF. Here the CDR3 DNA reads TGTGCCAGTAGTACAAAGACTAGCGGATGGTACGAGCAGTACTTC.

The chain combines TRBV27 with TRBJ1-5; the D gene is possibly TRBD1 (5 bases). From germline, CDR1 is MNHEY and CDR2 SMNVEV (reference sequence). CDR3 size: 14 residues. Trimming shortened V by 5 bases and J by 2 bases, and 10 bases separated the two germline ends. Here the CDR3 DNA reads TGTGCCAGCAGTAGGACACTACGCAATCAGCCCCAGCATTTT. It yields the protein CASSRTLRNQPQHF.

This chain joins TRBV4-1 and TRBJ1-6; D is ambiguous. Trimming removed 0 bases from V and 2 bases from J, with 8 bases in between. Germline lookup yields CDR1 MGHRA and CDR2 YSYEKL. The CDR3 is made up of 16 amino acids. CDR3 amino acids: CASSQDQTPYNSPLHF. In DNA, the CDR3 is TGCGCCAGCAGCCAAGATCAGACACCCTATAATTCACCCCTCCACTTT.

This clonotype came up many times. V gene TRBV6-2 or TRBV6-3 combines with J gene TRBJ2-5; 7 bases fit TRBD1. CDR1 and CDR2 (germline): MNHEY, SVGEGT. V shed 7 bases and J 5 bases; nucleotides not matched to a gene: 13. The CDR3 is 15 amino acids. The CDR3 protein is CASTRTGRPEETQYF. The CDR3 DNA sequence: TGTGCCAGCACCCGGACAGGACGCCCCGAGGAGACCCAGTACTTC.

This clonotype appeared many times. V usage is TRBV30 and J usage is TRBJ1-1; D call uncertain. The germline V gene has CDR1 GTSNPN and CDR2 SVGIG (reference sequence). Trimming left V 4 bases short and J 4 bases short, with 16 bases between. The CDR3 runs 14 residues. CDR3 loop: CAWNRAGTGTEAFF. The CDR3 DNA follows: TGTGCCTGGAACCGCGCGGGTACCGGCACTGAAGCTTTCTTT.

This clonotype was seen at least ten times. V is TRBV14 and J is TRBJ1-1; D remains ambiguous. Germline values: CDR1 SGHDN, CDR2 FVKESK. V lost 0 bases to trimming and J lost 4 bases, with 9 bases between them. The CDR3 totals 14 residues. The CDR3 DNA reads TGTGCCAGCAGCCAAGATAGGCTGCGCACTGAAGCTTTCTTT. Translation: CASSQDRLRTEAFF.

This clonotype showed up many times. This chain uses TRBV2 with TRBJ2-7, with 9 positions matching TRBD1. Germline-derived CDR1 and CDR2 are SNHLY and FYNNEI. CDR3 size: 15 residues. The V gene end was trimmed by 6 bases and the J gene end by 6 bases; junction bases not matched to a gene: 12. The CDR3 nucleotides read TGTGCCAGCAGGACCCTAGGACAGGGGCCTGGCGAGCAGTACTTC. Its protein is CASRTLGQGPGEQYF.

The gene calls are TRBV29-1 and TRBJ2-3; D perhaps matches TRBD1 (6 bases). The length of the CDR3 is 15 residues. The V end lost 4 bases, the J end lost 0 bases, and 14 bases lay between the germline ends. The germline gives CDR1 SQVTM, CDR2 ANQGSEA. In nucleotides, the CDR3 is TGCAGCGTTGCAGGCCAGGGGAAAAGCACAGATACGCAGTATTTT. Its protein is CSVAGQGKSTDTQYF.

This clonotype was picked up one time. Possible read error: a much larger clone is one base away. The chain combines TRBV12-3 or TRBV12-4 with TRBJ2-5; 7 bases map to TRBD2. This CDR3 region has 15 residues. The CDR3: CTSSPLAGARETQYF. CDR3 nucleotide sequence: TGTACCAGCAGCCCCCTTGCGGGAGCACGGGAGACCCAGTACTTC.

In its sample, this clonotype was seen a few times. This sequence joins TRBV11-3 and TRBJ2-7, with D unresolved. The germline gives CDR1 SGHNT, CDR2 YENEEA. V shed 5 bases and J shed 1 base, with 12 bases lying between them. The CDR3 covers 14 residues. CDR3 protein: CASSPRLESYEQYF. CDR3 nucleotides: TGTGCCAGCAGCCCGAGACTGGAATCCTACGAGCAGTACTTC.

This clonotype was found a few times. The chain links TRBV6-2 or TRBV6-3 to TRBJ2-7; tentative D call: TRBD2 (5 bases). The CDR3 covers 14 residues. The V end was cut by 7 bases, the J end by 0 bases, with 13 bases between. Per germline, CDR1 MNHEY and CDR2 SVGEGT. CDR3 sequence: CASNGLESSYEQYF. The CDR3 DNA is TGTGCCAGCAATGGACTGGAAAGCTCCTACGAGCAGTACTTC.

At least ten counts were recorded for this clonotype. This chain joins TRBV30 and TRBJ2-7, with D perhaps assigned TRBD1 or TRBD2 (6 bases each). The CDR3 is made up of 13 amino acids. Germline V gene data show CDR1 as GTSNPN and CDR2 as SVGIG (reference sequence). V lost 5 bases and J 3 bases, leaving 14 bases between the germline ends. The CDR3 nucleotides are TGTGCCTGGGGTTGGGGGGCTGACTACGAGCAGTACTTC. Its translation: CAWGWGADYEQYF.

The chain links TRBV12-3 or TRBV12-4 to TRBJ1-5, with TRBD1 as a possible D gene (6 bases). V was cut by 6 bases and J by 9 bases, with 21 bases left in between. This CDR3 contains 15 residues. As DNA, the CDR3 is TGTGCCAGCAGCGACGAGGGGCTGGGGGCGAGGCCCCAGCATTTT. Encoded protein: CASSDEGLGARPQHF.

This clonotype came up many times. DNA for the CDR3: TGCGCCAGCAGCCAAGAGTGGGACAGGGGCTACGAGCAGTACTTC. Its translation is CASSQEWDRGYEQYF. The J gene is TRBJ2-7, the V gene TRBV4-3, with 10 bases identical to TRBD1. CDR3 length: 15 amino acids. Germline CDR1 LGHNA, CDR2 YSLEER. Trimming at V came to 0 bases and at J to 3 bases, leaving 2 bases not matched to a gene.

This clonotype has ten or more counts. The gene calls are TRBV20-1 and TRBJ2-1; 10 bases agree with TRBD2. CDR3 length: 16 amino acids. Germline V gene data show CDR1 as DFQATT and CDR2 as SNEGSKA (reference sequence). The junction had 9 bases not matched to a gene; V was cut back by 6 bases and J by 1 base. CDR3 bases: TGCAGTGCAGAGCGGGAGGGTATAGGTTCCTACAATGAGCAGTTCTTC. The encoded protein is CSAEREGIGSYNEQFF.

The table lists this clonotype with many counts. The chain uses TRBV4-2 and TRBJ2-2, with unresolved D. With 7 bases removed from V and 3 bases from J, the gap between germline ends came to 9 bases. CDR1 and CDR2 (germline): LGHNA, YNFKEQ. The CDR3 runs 13 residues. CDR3 nucleotides: TGTGCCAGCATCAAAACTGACACCGGGGAGCTGTTTTTT. Amino acid sequence: CASIKTDTGELFF.